This TCR beta chain was profiled in a study of blood T cell repertoires in COVID-19. Generated by immunoSEQ multiplex PCR, the TCRdb table keeps only in-frame clones and is missing some. The sample records about 480,000 clones, 87% being singletons. Germline values: CDR1 KGHDR, CDR2 SFDVKD. With 7 bases removed from V and 7 bases from J, the gap between germline ends came to 15 bases. CDR3 length: 14 amino acids. Participants were placed into cohorts based on the clinical history they reported. This chain links TRBV24-1 with TRBJ1-4, with a weak D call TRBD1 (5 bases). The specimen was PBMCs or T cells enriched from blood (not recorded which). The origin of this receptor is a woman younger than 35 with acute COVID-19. The CDR3 bases are TGTGCCACCAGGCCGGGGGGACGTTCTGAAAAACTGTTTTTT. Amino acid sequence: CATRPGGRSEKLFF.